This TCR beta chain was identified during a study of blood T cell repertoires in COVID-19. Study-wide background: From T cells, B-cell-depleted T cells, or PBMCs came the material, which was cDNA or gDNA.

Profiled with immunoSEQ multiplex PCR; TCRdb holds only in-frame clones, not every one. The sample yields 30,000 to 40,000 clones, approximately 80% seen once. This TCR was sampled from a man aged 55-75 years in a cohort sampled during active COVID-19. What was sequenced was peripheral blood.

The CDR3 nucleotides are TGCGCCAGCAGCCAAGTGGGGTTGCGGGGGGACCCAACCACAGGGTCCTACGAGCAGTACTTC. Its protein is CASSQVGLRGDPTTGSYEQYF. V usage is TRBV4-1 and J usage is TRBJ2-7; 8 bases map to TRBD2. The CDR3 spans 21 residues. V shed 1 base and J 1 base; nucleotides not matched to a gene: 21. The germline CDR1 and CDR2 sequences are MGHRA and YSYEKL.